This entry is about one T cell receptor beta chain. Study processing details: How many nucleated cells were present was estimated from reference gene primer amplification. Using immunoSEQ multiplex PCR, the repertoire was profiled, and TCRdb retains in-frame clones only, with some absent. The V and J calls and clone size come from that table; D and trimming were worked out from the DNA. The data show some 70,000 clones, around 86% seen once. Germline CDR1 and CDR2: MGHDK and SYGVNS. The V and J ends lost 3 bases and 4 bases respectively, with 4 bases between them. CDR3 length: 12 residues. These data are taken from a study of blood T cell repertoires in COVID-19. As for the study in general: The United States, Italy and Spain supplied acute and convalescent COVID-19 samples. T cells, B-cell-depleted T cells, or PBMCs supplied cDNA or gDNA.

Sequencing was done on a sample of peripheral blood. This TCR was sampled from an elderly man with acute or convalescent COVID-19. The chain couples TRBV25-1 to TRBJ2-1; D gene ambiguous. The CDR3 protein is CASSDLYNEQFF. Here the CDR3 DNA reads TGTGCCAGCAGTGACTTGTACAATGAGCAGTTCTTC. The entire variable domain, with the rest obtained from reference TRBV25-1 and TRBJ2-1, is as follows: EADIYQTPRYLVIGTGKKITLECSQTMGHDKMYWYQQDPGMELHLIHYSYGVNSTEKGDLSSESTVSRIRTEHFPLTLESARPSHTSQYLCASSDLYNEQFFGPGTRLTVL.